What follows describes a single T cell receptor beta chain. Next came a second PCR, run for about 7 to 12 cycles, which used a sample-barcoded 5' primer along with a J-beta primer mix. MiXCR was run by TCRdb on the 5' RACE reads, yielding one entry per CDR3 protein. The data contain hundreds of thousands of distinct CDR3 sequences, 21% of them singletons. V lost 5 bases and J lost 6; bases outside the gene matches: 4. Germline CDR1 reads DFQATT; CDR2 reads SNEGSKA (reference sequence). This CDR3 has 13 amino acids. This entry belongs to a study of blood T cells in healthy people across ages. V is TRBV20-1 and J is TRBJ2-1, with 10 bases lining up with TRBD1. The receptor comes from a man between 65 and 79 years old in good health. The sequenced sample consisted of blood. The DNA for the CDR3 is TGCAGTGCTTCAAGGACAGGGGGCAATGAGCAGTTCTTC. This gives the protein CSASRTGGNEQFF.